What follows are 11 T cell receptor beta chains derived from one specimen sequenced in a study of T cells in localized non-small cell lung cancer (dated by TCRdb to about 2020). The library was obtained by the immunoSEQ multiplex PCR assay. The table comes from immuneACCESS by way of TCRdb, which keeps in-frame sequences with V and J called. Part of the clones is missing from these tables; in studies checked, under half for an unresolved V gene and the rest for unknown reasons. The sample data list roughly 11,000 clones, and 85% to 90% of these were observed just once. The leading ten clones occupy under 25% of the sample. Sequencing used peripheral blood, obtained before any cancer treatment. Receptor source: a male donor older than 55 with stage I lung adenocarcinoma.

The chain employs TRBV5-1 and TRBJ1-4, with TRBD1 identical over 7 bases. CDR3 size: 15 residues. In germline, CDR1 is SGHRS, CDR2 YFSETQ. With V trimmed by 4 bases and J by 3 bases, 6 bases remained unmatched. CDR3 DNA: TGCGCCAGCAGCACCGACAGGGCACCTAATGAAAAACTGTTTTTT. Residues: CASSTDRAPNEKLFF.

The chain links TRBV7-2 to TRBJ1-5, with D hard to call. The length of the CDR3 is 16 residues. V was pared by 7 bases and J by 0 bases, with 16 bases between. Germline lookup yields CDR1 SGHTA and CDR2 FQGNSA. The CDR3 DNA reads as TGTGCCAGCACCCCGGGTCCCGGGTCTAGCAATCAGCCCCAGCATTTT. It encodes CASTPGPGSSNQPQHF.

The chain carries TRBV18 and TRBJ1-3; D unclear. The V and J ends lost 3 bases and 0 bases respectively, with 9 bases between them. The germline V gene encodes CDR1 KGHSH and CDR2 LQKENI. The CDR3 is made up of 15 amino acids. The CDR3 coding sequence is TGTGCCAGCTCACCGGAAGCAAGCTCTGGAAACACCATATATTTT. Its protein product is CASSPEASSGNTIYF. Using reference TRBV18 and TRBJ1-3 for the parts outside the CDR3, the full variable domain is NAGVMQNPRHLVRRRGQEARLRCSPMKGHSHVYWYRQLPEEGLKFMVYLQKENIIDESGMPKERFSAEFPKEGPSILRIQQVVRGDSAAYFCASSPEASSGNTIYFGEGSWLTVV.

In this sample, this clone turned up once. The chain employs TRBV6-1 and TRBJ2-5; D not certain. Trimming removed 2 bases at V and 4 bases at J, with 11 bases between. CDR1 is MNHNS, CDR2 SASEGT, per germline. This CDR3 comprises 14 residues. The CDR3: CASSELGWGETQYF. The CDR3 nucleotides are TGTGCCAGCAGTGAACTAGGATGGGGAGAGACCCAGTACTTC.

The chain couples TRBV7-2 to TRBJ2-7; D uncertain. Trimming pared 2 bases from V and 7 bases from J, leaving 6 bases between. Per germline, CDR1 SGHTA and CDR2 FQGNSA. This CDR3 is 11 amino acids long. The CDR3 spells CASSLSAEQYF. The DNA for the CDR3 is TGTGCCAGCAGCTTATCCGCGGAGCAGTACTTC.

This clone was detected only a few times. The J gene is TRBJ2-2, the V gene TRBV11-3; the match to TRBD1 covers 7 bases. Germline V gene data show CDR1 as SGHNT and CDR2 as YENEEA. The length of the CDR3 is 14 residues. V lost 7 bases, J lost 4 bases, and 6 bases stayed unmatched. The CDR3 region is CASTDRSGTGELFF. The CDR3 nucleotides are TGTGCCAGCACGGACAGGTCTGGCACCGGGGAGCTGTTTTTT.

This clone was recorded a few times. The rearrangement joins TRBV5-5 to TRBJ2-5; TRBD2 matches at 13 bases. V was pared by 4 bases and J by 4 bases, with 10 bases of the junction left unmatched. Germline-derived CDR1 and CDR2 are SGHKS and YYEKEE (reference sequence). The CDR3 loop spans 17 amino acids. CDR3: CASSPTSGGAKGETQYF. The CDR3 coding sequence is TGTGCCAGCAGCCCCACTAGCGGGGGGGCCAAAGGAGAGACCCAGTACTTC.

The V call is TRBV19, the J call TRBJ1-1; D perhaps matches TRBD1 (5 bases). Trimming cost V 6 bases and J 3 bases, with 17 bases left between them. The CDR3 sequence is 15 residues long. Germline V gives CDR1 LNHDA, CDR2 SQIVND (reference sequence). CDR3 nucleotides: TGTGCCAGTAGCTCAACAGGTGTCGGTTACACTGAAGCTTTCTTT. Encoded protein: CASSSTGVGYTEAFF.

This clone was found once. The CDR3 loop reads CATSVRSQTDTQYF. CDR3 coding DNA: TGTGCCACCTCCGTCCGATCTCAGACAGATACGCAGTATTTT. The chain couples TRBV28 to TRBJ2-3; D unclear. The CDR3 has 14 amino acids. The V gene lost 10 bases and the J gene lost 3 bases, with 17 bases spanning the gap. CDR1 MDHEN and CDR2 SYDVKM come from the germline V gene. Complete variable domain (other parts from reference TRBV28 and TRBJ2-3): DVKVTQSSRYLVKRTGEKVFLECVQDMDHENMFWYRQDPGLGLRLIYFSYDVKMKEKGDIPEGYSVSREKKERFSLILESASTNQTSMYLCATSVRSQTDTQYFGPGTRLTVL.

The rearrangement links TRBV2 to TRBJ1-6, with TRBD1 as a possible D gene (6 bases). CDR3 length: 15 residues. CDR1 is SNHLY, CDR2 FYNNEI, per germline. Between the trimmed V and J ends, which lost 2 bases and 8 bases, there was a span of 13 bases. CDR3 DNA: TGTGCCAGCAGTGAAACGGTGCAGGGGTATTCACCCCTCCACTTT. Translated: CASSETVQGYSPLHF.

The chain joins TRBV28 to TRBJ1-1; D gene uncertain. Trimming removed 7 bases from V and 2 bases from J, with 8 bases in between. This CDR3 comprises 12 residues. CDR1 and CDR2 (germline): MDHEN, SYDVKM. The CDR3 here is CASIVSNTEAFF. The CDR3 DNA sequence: TGTGCCAGCATCGTGAGTAACACTGAAGCTTTCTTT.